This T cell receptor (beta chain) was documented in a study of blood T cell repertoires in COVID-19. Background on the study: PBMCs, B-cell-depleted T cells, or T cells provided the cDNA or gDNA that made up the material.

The CDR3 loop spans 11 amino acids. CDR1 is SQVTM, CDR2 ANQGSEA, per germline. V was trimmed by 3 bases and J by 4 bases, leaving 5 bases between them. The table came from immunoSEQ multiplex PCR; TCRdb's copy has only in-frame clones and leaves some out. The sample shows about 190,000 clones, over 75% of them seen only once. The TCR comes from a man aged 45 to 65 who had recovered from COVID-19. Sequenced material: peripheral blood. The chain employs TRBV29-1 and TRBJ2-3, with D unclear. CDR3 amino acids: CSVDGADTQYF. The CDR3 DNA reads as TGCAGCGTTGACGGTGCAGATACGCAGTATTTT.